This entry features one T cell receptor (beta chain) sequence. Its antigen is not known. This entry belongs to a study of cytomegalovirus exposure and HLA in healthy donors. Study results and limitations: In a later analysis, most CMV-associated TCR beta chains appeared HLA-restricted.

Both 60 Vbeta primers and 13 Jbeta primers went into the PCR. Measured with immunoSEQ multiplex PCR; TCRdb has only the in-frame clones, and not every one. Among 140,000 or so clones, 76% were seen once, and the ten largest hold around 1.7%. The length of the CDR3 is 13 residues. Deletions cut 5 bases from V and 0 bases from J, with 5 bases between. CDR1 and CDR2 from the germline V gene are SEHNR and FQNEAQ (reference sequence). This chain connects TRBV7-9 to TRBJ1-3, with D unclear. Sequenced input: PBMCs. This receptor was identified in a woman aged 40 to 55 in good health and CMV-seronegative. The CDR3 sequence: CASSPTSGNTIYF. As DNA, the CDR3 is TGTGCCAGCAGCCCTACCTCTGGAAACACCATATATTTT.